Listed here are 28 T cell receptor beta chains from one sample, sequenced in a study of T cells in Graves' hyperthyroidism and ophthalmopathy. What was amplified from RNA transcripts were TCR beta CDR3 regions. A first-round RT-PCR of the TCR CDR3 used the HTBI primer set. TCRdb re-analysed the multiplex PCR reads in MiXCR, keeping a single row per CDR3 protein. The sample includes fewer than 750,000 distinct CDR3 sequences, around 45% of them seen just once. Sequencing was carried out using peripheral blood or thyroid tissue (not recorded which). Every receptor here comes from a woman aged 18 to 35 with Graves' hyperthyroidism.

This CDR3 is CSVGQTTETEAFF. The CDR3 bases are TGCAGCGTTGGTCAGACAACAGAAACTGAAGCTTTCTTT. The gene calls are TRBV29-1 and TRBJ1-1; no reliable D call. The germline V and J ends were trimmed by 4 bases and 5 bases, with 14 bases remaining between them. The germline V gene has CDR1 SQVTM and CDR2 ANQGSEA. The CDR3 has 13 amino acids.

The rearrangement joins TRBV19 to TRBJ1-2; D gene uncertain. The V gene's germline CDR1 is LNHDA and CDR2 SQIVND (reference sequence). The CDR3 loop spans 14 amino acids. The CDR3 coding sequence is TGTGCTAGAGATCTCCGGGAATCGGGCTATGGCTACACCTTC. Encoded protein: CARDLRESGYGYTF.

This clonotype was seen many times. The chain is built from TRBV2 and TRBJ1-2; TRBD1 aligns across 12 bases. V was clipped by 6 bases and J by 1 base; unmatched bases: 9. CDR3 size: 17 residues. The germline V gene has CDR1 SNHLY and CDR2 FYNNEI. The DNA of the CDR3 is TGTGCCAGCAGCGCCGGGACAGGGGGCTCGCTTAACTATGGCTACACCTTC. Translating it yields CASSAGTGGSLNYGYTF.

This chain uses TRBV29-1 with TRBJ1-2, with a weak D call TRBD1 (5 bases). The CDR3 consists of 12 residues. Germline CDR1 and CDR2: SQVTM and ANQGSEA. Trimming removed 8 bases at V and 3 bases at J, with 13 bases between. The CDR3 bases are TGCAGCTCGGCCCCGGGGGACTATGGCTACACCTTC. Translated, it gives CSSAPGDYGYTF.

This clonotype has only one observation. V gene TRBV29-1 combines with J gene TRBJ1-5, with 9 bases matching TRBD1. Per the germline V gene, CDR1 is SQVTM and CDR2 is ANQGSEA. Trimming at V came to 5 bases and at J to 11 bases, leaving 13 bases not matched to a gene. This CDR3 is 14 amino acids long. As DNA, the CDR3 is TGCAGCGTTTTCCCGGGACAGGGCATGGAGACCCAGCATTTT. Amino acids: CSVFPGQGMETQHF. Looking up the rest from reference TRBV29-1 and TRBJ1-5 gives the full variable domain: SAVISQKPSRDICQRGTSLTIQCQVDSQVTMMFWYRQQPGQSLTLIATANQGSEATYESGFVIDKFPISRPNLTFSTLTVSNMSPEDSSIYLCSVFPGQGMETQHFGDGTRLSIL.

The J gene is TRBJ1-1, the V gene TRBV10-3; weak D call: TRBD1 (6 bases). V lost 7 bases to trimming and J lost 4 bases, with 16 bases between them. Germline V gives CDR1 ENHRY, CDR2 SYGVKD. The CDR3 loop spans 14 amino acids. Here the CDR3 reads CAITRTALSTEAFF. For the CDR3, the DNA is TGTGCCATCACAAGGACAGCTCTGAGCACTGAAGCTTTCTTT.

This chain connects TRBV29-1 to TRBJ1-2, with no clear D. CDR1 is SQVTM, CDR2 ANQGSEA, per germline. This CDR3 has 10 residues. V was cut by 3 bases and J by 12 bases, with 11 bases left in between. As DNA, the CDR3 is TGCAGCGTTGAGGTAGCGGGAGACACCTTC. Translating gives CSVEVAGDTF.

The rearrangement uses TRBV6-1 and TRBJ2-7; 8 bases agree with TRBD2. The germline V gene encodes CDR1 MNHNS and CDR2 SASEGT. This CDR3 is 11 amino acids long. The CDR3 DNA reads as TGTGCCAGCAGTGTCCCCGGGGAGCGGGAGGTC. Its translation is CASSVPGEREV.

The table lists this clonotype with many counts. The gene calls are TRBV2 and TRBJ2-7, with 10 bases aligning to TRBD1. The junction had 10 bases not matched to a gene; V was cut back by 6 bases and J by 5 bases. The CDR3 contains 15 residues. Germline CDR1 reads SNHLY; CDR2 reads FYNNEI. The CDR3 nucleotides are TGTGCCAGCAGAGTACCGGGACAGGGGATTGACGAGCAGTACTTC. This gives the protein CASRVPGQGIDEQYF.

V usage is TRBV7-9 and J usage is TRBJ1-1, with D tentatively TRBD1 (5 bases). In germline, CDR1 is SEHNR, CDR2 FQNEAQ (reference sequence). The CDR3 totals 15 residues. The V and J ends lost 3 bases and 2 bases respectively, with 13 bases between them. The CDR3 here is CASSLAAGPNTEAFF. In DNA, the CDR3 is TGTGCCAGCAGCTTGGCGGCAGGGCCTAACACTGAAGCTTTCTTT.

Many counts were recorded for this clonotype. This chain links TRBV11-1 with TRBJ1-6; possible D gene TRBD1, 6 bases. Trimming took 2 bases from V and 8 from J, leaving 13 bases between them. CDR1 is SGHAT, CDR2 FQDESV, per germline (reference sequence). The CDR3 has 15 amino acids. CDR3 nucleotide sequence: TGTGCCAGCAGCTTATTGGGGACATCGGATTCACCCCTCCACTTT. Amino acids: CASSLLGTSDSPLHF.

This chain joins TRBV4-1 and TRBJ1-6, with 7 nucleotides matching TRBD1. V lost 3 bases to trimming and J lost 6 bases; unmatched junction nucleotides: 5. The CDR3 sequence is 15 residues long. CDR1 is MGHRA and CDR2 is YSYEKL in the germline V gene. This CDR3 is CASSHRQGPNSPLHF. CDR3 coding DNA: TGCGCCAGCAGCCATAGACAGGGACCTAATTCACCCCTCCACTTT.

As for this clonotype: One base away lies a much larger clone, so this may be a sequencing read error. Here the CDR3 reads CSARGTREGYTF. Written as DNA, the CDR3 is TGCAGTGCTAGAGGGACAAGGGAAGGCTACACCTTC. The V and J genes are TRBV20-1 and TRBJ1-2, with a possible D match to TRBD1 (5 bases). V gave up 1 base and J gave up 8 bases, with 11 bases separating them. CDR1 and CDR2 from the germline V gene are DFQATT and SNEGSKA (reference sequence). The CDR3 runs 12 residues.

At least ten counts were recorded for this clonotype. The V gene is TRBV5-1, the J gene TRBJ1-4; unclear D gene. Trimming shortened V by 4 bases and J by 0 bases, and 10 bases separated the two germline ends. The CDR3 is made up of 15 amino acids. The germline V gene encodes CDR1 SGHRS and CDR2 YFSETQ. CDR3 residues: CASSPESPTNEKLFF. In nucleotides, the CDR3 is TGCGCCAGCAGCCCAGAGTCGCCAACTAATGAAAAACTGTTTTTT.

This clonotype was found many times. V gene TRBV7-3 combines with J gene TRBJ2-7, with TRBD2 identical over 8 bases. CDR1 is SGHTA and CDR2 is FQGTGA in the germline V gene. This CDR3 is 13 amino acids long. After removal of 5 bases from V and 2 bases from J, the junction contained 2 bases not matched to a gene. CDR3 region: CASSPSGPYEQYF. In nucleotides, the CDR3 is TGTGCCAGCAGCCCTAGCGGGCCCTACGAGCAGTACTTC.

The sample holds many counts of this clonotype. The CDR3 nucleotides read TGTGCCAGCTGCCCAGGAGACAGCAATCAGCCCCAGCATTTT. Translating it yields CASCPGDSNQPQHF. J is TRBJ1-5 and V is TRBV7-9; D is ambiguous. In germline, CDR1 is SEHNR, CDR2 FQNEAQ (reference sequence). Trimming left V 8 bases short and J 1 base short, with 12 bases between. CDR3 size: 14 residues.

Of note for this clonotype: One end of the junction does not line up with germline, which may come from a read error. The chain carries TRBV10-3 and TRBJ2-2; the D gene is possibly TRBD1 (6 bases). This CDR3 spans 12 amino acids. Per germline, CDR1 ENHRY and CDR2 SYGVKD. The CDR3 DNA follows: TGTGCCATCAGTAGGGACACAGGGGAGCTGTTTTTT. Amino acid sequence: CAISRDTGELFF.

This clonotype was found many times. This rearrangement joins TRBV2 to TRBJ2-3; unclear D gene. Germline V lookup: CDR1 SNHLY, CDR2 FYNNEI. The V and J ends lost 6 bases and 2 bases respectively, with 12 bases between them. The CDR3 loop spans 14 amino acids. CDR3 protein: CASRLGLPTDTQYF. CDR3 nucleotide sequence: TGTGCCAGCAGGTTAGGCCTACCCACAGATACGCAGTATTTT.

This chain uses TRBV10-3 with TRBJ2-7; D is possibly TRBD1 (6 bases). The J call is doubtful: the DNA matches TRBJ2-1 better. The length of the CDR3 is 13 residues. In germline, CDR1 is ENHRY, CDR2 SYGVKD. CDR3 nucleotide sequence: TGTGCCATCCGGGACACCTTTTACAATGAGCAGTTCTTC. As protein: CAIRDTFYNEQFF.

This clonotype was seen many times. The chain has TRBV18 and TRBJ2-7, with TRBD1 identical over 9 bases. The germline V gene encodes CDR1 KGHSH and CDR2 LQKENI. This CDR3 is built from 15 residues. V lost 5 bases to trimming and J lost 5 bases; unmatched junction nucleotides: 10. The CDR3 region has the DNA TGTGCCAGCTCAAGTACCGGGACAGGGAGCAACGAGCAGTACTTC. This codes for CASSSTGTGSNEQYF. The full variable domain, its missing parts supplied by reference TRBV18 and TRBJ2-7, is NAGVMQNPRHLVRRRGQEARLRCSPMKGHSHVYWYRQLPEEGLKFMVYLQKENIIDESGMPKERFSAEFPKEGPSILRIQQVVRGDSAAYFCASSSTGTGSNEQYFGPGTRLTVT.

This clonotype was seen ten or more times. V usage is TRBV4-2 and J usage is TRBJ2-5; tentatively, D is TRBD2 (5 bases). The ends were cut back, 0 bases at V and 5 bases at J, with 10 bases in the middle. The germline V gene encodes CDR1 LGHNA and CDR2 YNFKEQ. The CDR3 sequence is 14 residues long. DNA of the CDR3: TGTGCCAGCAGCCAAGAGAGAGGGTCGGAGACCCAGTACTTC. Its protein product is CASSQERGSETQYF.

This clonotype was seen at least ten times. The chain uses TRBV9 and TRBJ2-2; D is uncertain. The CDR3 is 13 amino acids. The V and J ends lost 2 bases and 3 bases respectively, with 5 bases between them. In germline, CDR1 is SGDLS, CDR2 YYNGEE. DNA of the CDR3: TGTGCCAGCAGCGTTACCTACACCGGGGAGCTGTTTTTT. Translation: CASSVTYTGELFF.

At least ten counts were recorded for this clonotype. This chain links TRBV4-1 with TRBJ2-7; D might be TRBD1 or TRBD2, each matching 5 bases. The germline V and J ends were trimmed by 3 bases and 2 bases, with 11 bases remaining between them. This CDR3 is built from 14 residues. Per the germline V gene, CDR1 is MGHRA and CDR2 is YSYEKL. The CDR3 nucleotides read TGCGCCAGCAGCCAGGGAGACAGTGCCTACGAGCAGTACTTC. This gives the protein CASSQGDSAYEQYF.

The V gene is TRBV10-3, the J gene TRBJ2-7; 12 bases are shared with TRBD2. The germline gives CDR1 ENHRY, CDR2 SYGVKD. Trimming at V came to 5 bases and at J to 5 bases, leaving 10 bases not matched to a gene. The length of the CDR3 is 16 residues. For the CDR3, the DNA is TGTGCCATCAGTTATAGGACTAGCGGGACTCCCGACGAGCAGTACTTC. Its translation is CAISYRTSGTPDEQYF.

This chain connects TRBV19 to TRBJ2-1; TRBD2 matches 10 bases. Per germline, CDR1 LNHDA and CDR2 SQIVND (reference sequence). V shed 8 bases and J 8 bases; nucleotides not matched to a gene: 6. This CDR3 contains 13 residues. For the CDR3, the DNA is TGTGCCAGTGGAAAGCGGGAGGGCCATGAGCAGTTCTTC. It translates to CASGKREGHEQFF.

The chain is built from TRBV19 and TRBJ1-4; D gene uncertain. The CDR3 loop spans 16 amino acids. The V gene's germline CDR1 is LNHDA and CDR2 SQIVND (reference sequence). V was pared by 5 bases and J by 5 bases, with 18 bases between. As DNA, the CDR3 is TGTGCCAGTAGTCCCTTTGGCGGGATTAGCAATGAAAAACTGTTTTTT. Protein: CASSPFGGISNEKLFF.

The chain employs TRBV9 and TRBJ1-5; 7 bases are a match to TRBD1. The V gene's germline CDR1 is SGDLS and CDR2 YYNGEE. The CDR3 has 14 amino acids. Losses at the gene ends were 4 bases for V and 5 bases for J; bases not matched to a gene: 6. Here the CDR3 reads CASSLYRGDQPQHF. The CDR3 DNA follows: TGTGCCAGCAGCTTATACAGGGGTGATCAGCCCCAGCATTTT. The entire variable domain, with the rest obtained from reference TRBV9 and TRBJ1-5, is as follows: DSGVTQTPKHLITATGQRVTLRCSPRSGDLSVYWYQQSLDQGLQFLIQYYNGEERAKGNILERFSAQQFPDLHSELNLSSLELGDSALYFCASSLYRGDQPQHFGDGTRLSIL.

The chain uses TRBV7-9 and TRBJ2-7, with 8 nucleotides matching TRBD2. The junction had 8 bases not matched to a gene; V was cut back by 3 bases and J by 7 bases. The CDR3 consists of 14 residues. The germline V gene encodes CDR1 SEHNR and CDR2 FQNEAQ (reference sequence). The CDR3 region is CASSFTSGANEQYF. In DNA form, the CDR3 reads TGTGCCAGCAGCTTTACTAGCGGAGCCAATGAGCAGTACTTC.